The 5 T cell receptor beta chains reported below all come from one sample, sequenced in a study of regulatory T cells in long-lasting Graves disease. With iRepertoire HTBI primers and Arm-PCR of CDR3 regions, TCR beta libraries were built. TCRdb re-called the multiplex PCR reads with MiXCR, one entry per CDR3 protein. The table records about 350,000 distinct CDR3 sequences, around 15% of them present only once. Described time point: newly diagnosed GD, antithyroid drugs for less than 3 months. From PBMCs, RNA was extracted and then used to make the TCR library. These sequences were also reported in another study, on T cells in Graves' hyperthyroidism and ophthalmopathy.

Here the sequenced sample was peripheral blood mononuclear cells (PBMCs), taken at new diagnosis, from a patient treated with antithyroid drugs. Every receptor here comes from a woman between 18 and 29 years old with Graves disease.

This clonotype was counted a few times. The rearrangement links TRBV3-1 to TRBJ2-2, with 12 bases that match TRBD2. CDR3 length: 16 amino acids. The germline V gene has CDR1 LGHDT and CDR2 YNNKEL (reference sequence). The V segment lost 4 bases and the J segment 7 bases; nucleotides outside the gene matches: 7. The CDR3 region is CASSRVTSGSGGELFF. The CDR3 DNA sequence: TGTGCCAGCAGCCGTGTGACTAGCGGGAGTGGCGGGGAGCTGTTTTTT.

Regarding this clonotype: A much more abundant neighbour one base away suggests this may be a read error. The chain combines TRBV3-1 with TRBJ1-6; possible D gene TRBD1, 6 bases. The CDR3 runs to 15 residues. Germline CDR1 LGHDT, CDR2 YNNKEL (reference sequence). CDR3 DNA sequence: TGTGCCAACAGCCAAGAAGACAGGCCTTATTCACCCCTCCACTTT. Translated: CANSQEDRPYSPLHF.

This clonotype was counted between two and nine times. This chain uses TRBV7-9 with TRBJ2-3, with a possible D match to TRBD2 (5 bases). Germline CDR1 SEHNR, CDR2 FQNEAQ (reference sequence). V shed 4 bases and J shed 4 bases, with 12 bases lying between them. The CDR3 is 14 amino acids. CDR3 bases: TGTGCCAGCAGCTGGGTCAAGGGAGCAGATACGCAGTATTTT. Protein: CASSWVKGADTQYF.

The sample holds many counts of this clonotype. The CDR3 here is CAITGTGQDTEAFF. The CDR3 nucleotides read TGTGCCATCACCGGGACAGGCCAAGACACTGAAGCTTTCTTT. The rearrangement joins TRBV10-3 to TRBJ1-1; the match to TRBD1 covers 8 bases. V was pared by 7 bases and J by 3 bases, with 7 bases of the junction left unmatched. This CDR3 contains 14 residues. Looked up from germline, CDR1 is ENHRY and CDR2 is SYGVKD.

This clonotype was recorded at least ten times. The chain combines TRBV27 with TRBJ2-7; 7 nucleotides match TRBD1. The CDR3 is 16 amino acids. Unmatched junction bases numbered 9, after V lost 4 bases and J lost 0 bases. The germline V gene has CDR1 MNHEY and CDR2 SMNVEV (reference sequence). CDR3 in DNA: TGTGCCAGCAGTTACAAAGGACAGGCGAGCTCCTACGAGCAGTACTTC. It yields the protein CASSYKGQASSYEQYF.